The next 9 T cell receptor beta chains were all read from a single sample in a study of T cells in localized non-small cell lung cancer. Clones were read by immunoSEQ multiplex PCR, and TCRdb kept only the in-frame ones, dropping some. Among around 1,500 clones listed, about 20% were seen once. This specimen was lung tumor tissue, taken before any cancer treatment. The receptor source for this set is a male donor older than 55 with stage I lung adenocarcinoma.

V usage is TRBV9 and J usage is TRBJ2-2; the match to TRBD2 covers 8 bases. The CDR3 runs to 15 residues. The germline gives CDR1 SGDLS, CDR2 YYNGEE. J was trimmed by 2 bases and V by 6 bases; bases with no gene match: 6. The CDR3 here is CASTFTSGNTGELFF. The CDR3 DNA reads as TGTGCCAGCACCTTCACTAGCGGAAACACCGGGGAGCTGTTTTTT.

This clone appeared a few times. The chain joins TRBV6-8 to TRBJ2-2; weak D call: TRBD1 (6 bases). The CDR3 has 15 residues. The germline V gene has CDR1 MNHGY and CDR2 SAAAGT. Trimming removed 10 bases from V and 13 bases from J, with 28 bases in between. This chain's CDR3 is CAIRPGGTQGGGLFF. Here the CDR3 DNA reads TGTGCCATCAGGCCCGGAGGAACACAGGGTGGAGGGCTGTTTTTT.

This clone was detected only a few times. This rearrangement joins TRBV23-1 to TRBJ1-5; no reliable D call. TRBV23-1 is flagged as an ORF with uncertain function. Trimming shortened V by 6 bases and J by 11 bases, and 17 bases separated the two germline ends. This CDR3 region has 13 residues. The CDR3 bases are TGCGCCAGCAGCTTGGGGAGTATTTCGGCCCAGCATTTT. Translation gives CASSLGSISAQHF.

This chain connects TRBV6-8 to TRBJ1-2; D is possibly TRBD1 (5 bases). V lost 5 bases to trimming and J lost 4 bases, with 11 bases between them. This CDR3 region has 13 residues. The germline V gene has CDR1 MNHGY and CDR2 SAAAGT. The CDR3 bases are TGTGCCAGCAGTGACGACAGTCCCTATGGCTACACCTTC. Translated: CASSDDSPYGYTF.

V is TRBV6-8 and J is TRBJ2-2, with TRBD2 identical over 12 bases. V lost 2 bases and J lost 6; bases outside the gene matches: 7. Germline V gene lookup returns CDR1 MNHGY and CDR2 SAAAGT. This CDR3 has 17 amino acids. The CDR3 DNA reads as TGTGCCAGCAGTTACGAGACTAGCGGGAGTGCCGCCGGGGAGCTGTTTTTT. Its translation: CASSYETSGSAAGELFF.

This clone was seen a handful of times. This chain uses TRBV11-3 with TRBJ1-2; the D gene is possibly TRBD1 (5 bases). This CDR3 contains 16 residues. The germline CDR1 and CDR2 sequences are SGHNT and YENEEA. The V end was cut by 3 bases, the J end by 6 bases, with 20 bases between. The CDR3 reads CASSLPPGRSEDGYTF. The DNA of the CDR3 is TGTGCCAGCAGCTTGCCTCCGGGACGCTCGGAGGATGGCTACACCTTC.

In its sample, this clone was seen a few times. The chain has TRBV28 and TRBJ1-3, with D hard to call. Germline V lookup: CDR1 MDHEN, CDR2 SYDVKM. V was cut by 0 bases and J by 1 base, with 7 bases left in between. This CDR3 comprises 15 residues. CDR3 region: CASSLWQGSGNTIYF. As DNA, the CDR3 is TGTGCCAGCAGTTTATGGCAAGGATCTGGAAACACCATATATTTT.

This clone has a handful of counts. CDR3 in amino acids: CASASDRVPYNEQFF. For the CDR3, the DNA is TGTGCCAGCGCGAGTGACAGGGTCCCCTACAATGAGCAGTTCTTC. The chain joins TRBV6-8 to TRBJ2-1, with 7 bases identical to TRBD1. Germline V gene data show CDR1 as MNHGY and CDR2 as SAAAGT. The CDR3 spans 15 residues. J was trimmed by 2 bases and V by 8 bases; bases with no gene match: 9.

Within the sample, this clone is medium-sized. This sequence joins TRBV11-3 and TRBJ2-1; TRBD2 agrees at 7 bases. The CDR3 runs to 16 residues. Unmatched junction bases numbered 11, after V lost 4 bases and J lost 5 bases. The germline gives CDR1 SGHNT, CDR2 YENEEA. The CDR3, as DNA: TGTGCCAGCAGCTGGACGGGCGGGAGTAGGGACAATGAGCAGTTCTTC. As protein: CASSWTGGSRDNEQFF.